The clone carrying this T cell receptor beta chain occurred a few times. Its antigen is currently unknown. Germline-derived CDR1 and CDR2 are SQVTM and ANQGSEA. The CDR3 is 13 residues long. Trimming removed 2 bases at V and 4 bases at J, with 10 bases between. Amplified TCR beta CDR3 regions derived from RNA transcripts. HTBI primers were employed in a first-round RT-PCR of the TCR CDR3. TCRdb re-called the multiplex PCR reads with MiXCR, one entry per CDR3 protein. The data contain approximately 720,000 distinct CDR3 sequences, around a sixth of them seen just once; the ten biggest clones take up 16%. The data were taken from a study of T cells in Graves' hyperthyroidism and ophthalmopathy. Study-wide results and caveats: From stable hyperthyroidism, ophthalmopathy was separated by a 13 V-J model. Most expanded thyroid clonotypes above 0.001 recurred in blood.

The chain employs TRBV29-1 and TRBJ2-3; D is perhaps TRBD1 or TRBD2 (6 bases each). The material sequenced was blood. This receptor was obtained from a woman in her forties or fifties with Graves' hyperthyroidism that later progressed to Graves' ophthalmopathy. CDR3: CSVERGLADTQYF. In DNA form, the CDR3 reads TGCAGCGTTGAACGGGGGCTCGCAGATACGCAGTATTTT.